Shown below are 3 T cell receptor beta chains from a single sample sequenced in a study of regulatory T cells in long-lasting Graves disease. Time point defined: newly diagnosed GD, antithyroid drugs for less than 3 months. The authors made the TCR library using RNA they extracted from PBMCs. For TCR beta, libraries came from iRepertoire HTBI primers and Arm-PCR of CDR3 regions. TCRdb processed the multiplex PCR reads anew with MiXCR; each CDR3 protein has one entry. Of over 400,000 distinct CDR3 sequences in the sample, 12% to 15% were seen once. The same specimen was also included in a second study, on T cells in Graves' hyperthyroidism and ophthalmopathy.

The sample here was peripheral blood mononuclear cells (PBMCs), taken at new diagnosis, from a patient treated with antithyroid drugs. These TCRs come from a woman between 50 and 59 years old with Graves disease.

The rearrangement uses TRBV10-3 and TRBJ2-1; 13 bases are a match to TRBD2. V shed 0 bases, J shed 0 bases, and the junction held 8 bases outside the gene matches. The V gene's germline CDR1 is ENHRY and CDR2 SYGVKD. The CDR3 runs 20 residues. In nucleotides, the CDR3 is TGTGCCATCAGTGAGTCCCTGGGACTAGCGGGGTCATACTCCTACAATGAGCAGTTCTTC. Protein: CAISESLGLAGSYSYNEQFF.

In the case of this clonotype: Possible read error: a much larger clone is one base away. The conserved phenylalanine or tryptophan normally closing the CDR3 is absent here, so this likely arose from a read error. V usage is TRBV6-9 and J usage is TRBJ1-2, with a possible D match to TRBD1 (5 bases). Germline CDR1 is MNHGY and CDR2 is SVAAGI. V was cut by 4 bases and J by 0 bases, with 15 bases left in between. The CDR3 has 16 amino acids. The CDR3 protein is CASSSRDDGPNYGYTL. The CDR3 region has the DNA TGTGCCAGCAGTTCCCGGGACGACGGCCCTAACTATGGCTACACCCTC.

This clonotype was picked up many times. This chain joins TRBV28 and TRBJ1-2; D remains unclear. With 2 bases removed from V and 6 bases from J, the gap between germline ends came to 10 bases. Germline V gives CDR1 MDHEN, CDR2 SYDVKM. The CDR3 length is 13 residues. CDR3 sequence reads: CASSLGGSNGYTF. CDR3 DNA: TGTGCCAGCAGTTTAGGTGGGAGCAATGGCTACACCTTC.